The next 21 T cell receptor beta chains were all read from a single sample in a study of spatial heterogeneity in lung cancer. A single record per CDR3 protein comes from TCRdb applying MiXCR to the 5' RACE reads. The data contain over 7,000 distinct CDR3 sequences, 9.7% of them seen just once; the ten biggest clones take up roughly 25%. Described time point: sample taken at primary tumor resection. This material consisted of normal lung tissue next to the tumor, taken at surgery. The origin of the receptors is a male donor with early-stage non-small cell lung cancer.

This clonotype was found many times. The chain is built from TRBV20-1 and TRBJ1-5, with 7 bases lining up with TRBD1. Germline V gene data show CDR1 as DFQATT and CDR2 as SNEGSKA (reference sequence). The V segment lost 0 bases and the J segment 8 bases; nucleotides outside the gene matches: 7. The CDR3 extends over 14 amino acids. The CDR3 is CSARDGGGGEPQHF. Here the CDR3 DNA reads TGCAGTGCTAGAGATGGAGGGGGCGGAGAGCCCCAGCATTTT.

This clonotype is labeled medium-sized. The chain carries TRBV29-1 and TRBJ2-3, with no clear D. Germline CDR1 SQVTM, CDR2 ANQGSEA. CDR3 length: 10 residues. Trimming shortened V by 4 bases and J by 6 bases, and 5 bases separated the two germline ends. DNA of the CDR3: TGCAGCGTTGTACCCGATACGCAGTATTTT. This translates into CSVVPDTQYF.

This clonotype has ten or more counts. The chain is built from TRBV6-5 and TRBJ2-3; D gene ambiguous. From germline, CDR1 is MNHEY and CDR2 SVGAGI. V was clipped by 2 bases and J by 2 bases, with 11 bases between them. CDR3 length equals 15 residues. CDR3 bases: TGTGCCAGCAGTTACGGGCAGATTTACACAGATACGCAGTATTTT. This sequence encodes CASSYGQIYTDTQYF.

The V call is TRBV7-9, the J call TRBJ1-6, with TRBD1 identical over 7 bases. Germline V gives CDR1 SEHNR, CDR2 FQNEAQ (reference sequence). This CDR3 comprises 14 residues. Trimming cost V 4 bases and J 8 bases; bases outside gene matches: 5. CDR3 nucleotide sequence: TGTGCCAGCAGCTCCGGGACAGCGGATTCACCCCTCCACTTT. Its protein is CASSSGTADSPLHF. The whole variable domain, remainder taken from reference TRBV7-9 and TRBJ1-6, is DTGVSQNPRHKITKRGQNVTFRCDPISEHNRLYWYRQTLGQGPEFLTYFQNEAQLEKSRLLSDRFSAERPKGSFSTLEIQRTEQGDSAMYLCASSSGTADSPLHFGNGTRLTVT.

This clonotype was seen repeatedly, ten times or more. CDR3 amino acids: CASSPAGRAYEQYF. CDR3 bases: TGTGCCAGCAGCCCTGCGGGACGGGCCTACGAGCAGTACTTC. The rearrangement uses TRBV14 and TRBJ2-7; weak D call: TRBD2 (6 bases). This CDR3 contains 14 residues. CDR1 and CDR2 from the germline V gene are SGHDN and FVKESK. V dropped 4 bases and J dropped 2 bases, with 12 bases sitting between them. The whole variable domain, filled in from reference TRBV14 and TRBJ2-7, reads EAGVTQFPSHSVIEKGQTVTLRCDPISGHDNLYWYRRVMGKEIKFLLHFVKESKQDESGMPNNRFLAERTGGTYSTLKVQPAELEDSGVYFCASSPAGRAYEQYFGPGTRLTVT.

The table lists this clonotype with many counts. The chain joins TRBV7-9 to TRBJ2-3, with D possibly being TRBD1 (6 bases). In germline, CDR1 is SEHNR, CDR2 FQNEAQ (reference sequence). The CDR3 is 15 residues long. Deletions cut 4 bases from V and 0 bases from J, with 11 bases between. In DNA, the CDR3 is TGTGCCAGCAGCTACCAGGGGATGAGCACAGATACGCAGTATTTT. Translation gives CASSYQGMSTDTQYF.

This clonotype was observed many times. The chain is built from TRBV7-2 and TRBJ1-5, with D tentatively TRBD1 (6 bases). Between the trimmed V and J ends, which lost 3 bases and 7 bases, there was a span of 13 bases. This CDR3 has 14 residues. Germline lookup yields CDR1 SGHTA and CDR2 FQGNSA. This CDR3 is CASSLTGGGQPQHF. The CDR3 DNA sequence: TGTGCCAGCAGCTTGACAGGTGGCGGGCAGCCCCAGCATTTT.

This clonotype is labeled as medium-sized (0.01 to 0.1%). V usage is TRBV5-1 and J usage is TRBJ2-5, with 8 bases that match TRBD2. CDR3 length: 13 residues. The ends lost 4 bases at V and 5 bases at J; junction bases unmatched: 4. The germline V gene has CDR1 SGHRS and CDR2 YFSETQ. In DNA, the CDR3 is TGCGCCAGCAGCAACGGGAGGGGCGAGACCCAGTACTTC. Amino acid sequence: CASSNGRGETQYF.

This clonotype showed up many times. The chain carries TRBV7-8 and TRBJ2-3, with 7 bases matching TRBD1. Germline V gives CDR1 SGHVS, CDR2 FQNEAQ. CDR3 length: 15 residues. V trimming: 5 bases; J trimming: 1 base; junction bases outside the gene matches: 6. CDR3 DNA sequence: TGTGCCAGCAGCAGACAGGGATTCCGCACAGATACGCAGTATTTT. This codes for CASSRQGFRTDTQYF.

In its sample, this clonotype was seen many times. This chain uses TRBV10-1 with TRBJ2-7; D uncertain. Germline values: CDR1 WNHNN, CDR2 SYGVQD (reference sequence). CDR3 length: 13 amino acids. Trimming cost V 0 bases and J 3 bases, with 6 bases left between them. The CDR3, as DNA: TGCGCCAGCAGTGAGTCTGGGCTCTACGAGCAGTACTTC. This gives the protein CASSESGLYEQYF.

In its sample, this clonotype was seen many times. This chain joins TRBV12-3 or TRBV12-4 and TRBJ2-5; D ambiguous. The CDR3 contains 12 residues. Trimming shortened V by 6 bases and J by 4 bases, and 9 bases separated the two germline ends. The CDR3 sequence is CASRMIGETQYF. The DNA for the CDR3 is TGTGCCAGCAGGATGATAGGAGAGACCCAGTACTTC.

This chain connects TRBV5-4 to TRBJ2-3; 9 nucleotides match TRBD2. The CDR3 contains 14 residues. After removal of 0 bases from V and 7 bases from J, the junction contained 3 bases not matched to a gene. Germline CDR1 is SGHNT and CDR2 is YYREEE (reference sequence). The CDR3 reads CASSLAASGNTQYF. The CDR3, as DNA: TGTGCCAGCAGCTTGGCGGCTAGCGGGAATACGCAGTATTTT.

This clonotype has only one observation. V gene TRBV11-2 combines with J gene TRBJ2-3; 10 nucleotides line up with TRBD2. The V gene end was trimmed by 2 bases and the J gene end by 1 base; junction bases not matched to a gene: 12. The CDR3 is 19 amino acids. Germline CDR1 is SGHAT and CDR2 is FQNNGV. The CDR3 bases are TGTGCCAGCAGCTTACCGCCCCCTCTAGCGGGGGTGGGCACAGATACGCAGTATTTT. Its protein is CASSLPPPLAGVGTDTQYF.

This clonotype was recorded at least ten times. This chain uses TRBV5-5 with TRBJ2-3; 10 nucleotides agree with TRBD1. This CDR3 region has 13 residues. Germline V CDR1 and CDR2: SGHKS, YYEKEE (reference sequence). V shed 4 bases and J 5 bases; nucleotides not matched to a gene: 1. The CDR3 sequence: CASSGTGVDTQYF. The DNA of the CDR3 is TGTGCCAGCAGCGGGACAGGGGTAGATACGCAGTATTTT.

This clonotype was detected many times. The rearrangement links TRBV20-1 to TRBJ2-7, with 9 bases aligning to TRBD1. From germline, CDR1 is DFQATT and CDR2 SNEGSKA (reference sequence). The CDR3 has 15 amino acids. V shed 0 bases, J shed 4 bases, and the junction held 7 bases outside the gene matches. The CDR3 reads CSARDPGQGFYEQYF. The CDR3 region has the DNA TGCAGTGCTAGAGACCCGGGACAGGGTTTTTACGAGCAGTACTTC.

This clonotype appeared many times. V gene TRBV24-1 combines with J gene TRBJ1-4; D ambiguous. Germline-derived CDR1 and CDR2 are KGHDR and SFDVKD. Deletions cut 3 bases from V and 6 bases from J, with 7 bases between. This CDR3 spans 13 amino acids. As DNA, the CDR3 is TGTGCCACCAGTGATGATGATGATGAAAAACTGTTTTTT. Translated, it gives CATSDDDDEKLFF.

For this clonotype: This may come from a read error, since a much larger clone is one base off. Here the CDR3 DNA reads TGTGCCAGCAGCCGTGATTACGAGCAGTTCTTC. Its translation is CASSRDYEQFF. The chain links TRBV7-3 to TRBJ2-1; D is undetermined. The germline V gene has CDR1 SGHTA and CDR2 FQGTGA. The length of the CDR3 is 11 residues. Trimming took 5 bases from V and 10 from J, leaving 9 bases between them.

This sequence joins TRBV20-1 and TRBJ2-3; TRBD2 matches 10 bases. The CDR3 spans 16 residues. Unmatched junction bases numbered 9, after V lost 3 bases and J lost 3 bases. In germline, CDR1 is DFQATT, CDR2 SNEGSKA (reference sequence). The CDR3 DNA reads as TGCAGTGCTAGTGGGGTAGCGGGAGGCCGGACAGATACGCAGTATTTT. Its translation: CSASGVAGGRTDTQYF.

Many counts were recorded for this clonotype. This chain connects TRBV19 to TRBJ2-2; D might be TRBD1 (5 bases). CDR1 LNHDA and CDR2 SQIVND come from the germline V gene (reference sequence). V gave up 4 bases and J gave up 3 bases, with 6 bases separating them. The CDR3 totals 13 residues. In DNA form, the CDR3 reads TGTGCCAGTAGTACAGGGTACACCGGGGAGCTGTTTTTT. Translated: CASSTGYTGELFF. Full variable domain (missing parts from reference TRBV19 and TRBJ2-2): DGGITQSPKYLFRKEGQNVTLSCEQNLNHDAMYWYRQDPGQGLRLIYYSQIVNDFQKGDIAEGYSVSREKKESFPLTVTSAQKNPTAFYLCASSTGYTGELFFGEGSRLTVL.

The chain links TRBV19 to TRBJ2-7, with 11 positions matching TRBD2. The trim removed 5 bases at V and 0 bases at J, leaving 12 bases unmatched. CDR1 LNHDA and CDR2 SQIVND come from the germline V gene (reference sequence). This CDR3 has 18 residues. CDR3 DNA sequence: TGTGCCAGTAGTCCCCTCGGCCGACTAGCGGGATCCTCCTACGAGCAGTACTTC. Amino acid sequence: CASSPLGRLAGSSYEQYF.

This clonotype was seen ten or more times. This chain links TRBV6-1 with TRBJ1-1; 8 bases align to TRBD1. This CDR3 is 15 amino acids long. From germline, CDR1 is MNHNS and CDR2 SASEGT. Losses at the gene ends were 3 bases for V and 4 bases for J; bases not matched to a gene: 7. For the CDR3, the DNA is TGTGCCAGCAGTGATAACAGGGGGTCAGGCACTGAAGCTTTCTTT. It translates to CASSDNRGSGTEAFF.